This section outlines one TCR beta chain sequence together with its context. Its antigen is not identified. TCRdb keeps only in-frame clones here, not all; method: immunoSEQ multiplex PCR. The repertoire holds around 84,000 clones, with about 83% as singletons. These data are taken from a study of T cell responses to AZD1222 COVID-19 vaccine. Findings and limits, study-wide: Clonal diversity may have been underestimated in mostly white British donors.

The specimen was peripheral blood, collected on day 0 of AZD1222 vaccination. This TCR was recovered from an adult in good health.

The DNA of the CDR3 is TGTGCCAGCATTCTTGACAGGGTCTACACAGATACGCAGTATTTT. Its protein is CASILDRVYTDTQYF. The genes are TRBV2 and TRBJ2-3; 7 bases are a match to TRBD1. CDR3 size: 15 residues. The V gene's germline CDR1 is SNHLY and CDR2 FYNNEI. After removal of 7 bases from V and 2 bases from J, the junction contained 9 bases not matched to a gene.